This T cell receptor (beta chain) is drawn from a study of tumor-infiltrating lymphocytes in oesophageal squamous cell carcinoma. Germline V lookup: CDR1 SEHNR, CDR2 FQNEAQ (reference sequence). CDR3 length: 15 residues. Trimming cost V 5 bases and J 5 bases, with 18 bases left between them. TCRdb re-analysed the PCR reads in MiXCR, keeping a single row per CDR3 protein. The table lists just under 20,000 distinct CDR3 sequences, around two fifths of them singletons, with roughly 14% in the top ten. This clonotype counts as medium-sized. The material sequenced was normal esophageal tissue next to the tumor. The chain has TRBV7-9 and TRBJ2-5, with a tentative D call TRBD2 (6 bases). This TCR was sampled from a male donor with esophageal squamous cell carcinoma. This chain's CDR3 is CASSQLPGVGETQYF. CDR3 DNA sequence: TGTGCCAGCAGCCAACTACCGGGGGTAGGGGAGACCCAGTACTTC. Variable domain in full (rest from reference TRBV7-9 and TRBJ2-5): DTGVSQNPRHKITKRGQNVTFRCDPISEHNRLYWYRQTLGQGPEFLTYFQNEAQLEKSRLLSDRFSAERPKGSFSTLEIQRTEQGDSAMYLCASSQLPGVGETQYFGPGTRLLVL.